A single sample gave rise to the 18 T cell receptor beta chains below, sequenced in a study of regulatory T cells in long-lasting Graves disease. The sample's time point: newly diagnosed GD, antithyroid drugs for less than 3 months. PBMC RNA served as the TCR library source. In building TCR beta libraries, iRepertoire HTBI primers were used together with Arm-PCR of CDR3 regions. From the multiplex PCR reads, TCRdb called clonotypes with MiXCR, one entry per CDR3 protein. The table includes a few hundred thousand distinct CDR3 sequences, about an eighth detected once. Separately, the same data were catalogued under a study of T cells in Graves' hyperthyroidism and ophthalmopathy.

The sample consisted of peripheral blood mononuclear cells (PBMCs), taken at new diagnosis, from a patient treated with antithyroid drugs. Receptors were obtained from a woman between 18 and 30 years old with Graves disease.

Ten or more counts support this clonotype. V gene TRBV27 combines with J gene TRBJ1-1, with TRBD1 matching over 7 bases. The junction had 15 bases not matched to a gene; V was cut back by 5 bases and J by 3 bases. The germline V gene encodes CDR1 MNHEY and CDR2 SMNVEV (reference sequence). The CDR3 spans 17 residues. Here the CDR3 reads CASSPAITGAADTEAFF. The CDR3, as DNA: TGTGCCAGCAGTCCCGCGATCACAGGGGCGGCGGACACTGAAGCTTTCTTT.

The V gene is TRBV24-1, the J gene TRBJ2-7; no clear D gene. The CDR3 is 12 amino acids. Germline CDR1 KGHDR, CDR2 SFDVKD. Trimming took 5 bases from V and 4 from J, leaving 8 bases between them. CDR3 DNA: TGTGCCACCAGTGGCGGACCTTACGAGCAGTACTTC. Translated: CATSGGPYEQYF.

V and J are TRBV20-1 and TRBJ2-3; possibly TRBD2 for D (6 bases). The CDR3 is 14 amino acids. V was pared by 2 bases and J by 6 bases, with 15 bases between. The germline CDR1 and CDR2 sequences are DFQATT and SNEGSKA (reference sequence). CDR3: CSARFPRGIDTQYF. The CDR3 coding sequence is TGCAGTGCTAGATTCCCCCGGGGGATTGATACGCAGTATTTT.

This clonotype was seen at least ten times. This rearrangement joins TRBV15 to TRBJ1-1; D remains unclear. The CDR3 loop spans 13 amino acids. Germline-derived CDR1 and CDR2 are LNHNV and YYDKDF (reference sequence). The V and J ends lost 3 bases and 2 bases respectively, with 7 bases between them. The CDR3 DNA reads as TGTGCCACCAGCAGTTTTATTAACACTGAAGCTTTCTTT. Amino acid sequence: CATSSFINTEAFF. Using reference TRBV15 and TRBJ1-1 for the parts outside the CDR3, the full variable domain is DAMVIQNPRYQVTQFGKPVTLSCSQTLNHNVMYWYQQKSSQAPKLLFHYYDKDFNNEADTPDNFQSRRPNTSFCFLDIRSPGLGDTAMYLCATSSFINTEAFFGQGTRLTVV.

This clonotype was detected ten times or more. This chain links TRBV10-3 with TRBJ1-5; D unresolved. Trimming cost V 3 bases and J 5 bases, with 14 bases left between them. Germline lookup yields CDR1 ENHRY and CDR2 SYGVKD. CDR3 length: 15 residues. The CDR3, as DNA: TGTGCCATCAGTGATTCGTCCACTGAGGATCAGCCCCAGCATTTT. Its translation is CAISDSSTEDQPQHF.

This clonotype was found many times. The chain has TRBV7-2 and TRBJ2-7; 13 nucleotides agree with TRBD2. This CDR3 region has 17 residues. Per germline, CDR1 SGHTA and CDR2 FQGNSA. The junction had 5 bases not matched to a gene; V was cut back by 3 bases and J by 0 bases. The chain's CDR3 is CASSLGLAGRTSYEQYF. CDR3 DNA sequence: TGTGCCAGCAGCTTGGGACTAGCGGGGAGGACCTCCTACGAGCAGTACTTC.

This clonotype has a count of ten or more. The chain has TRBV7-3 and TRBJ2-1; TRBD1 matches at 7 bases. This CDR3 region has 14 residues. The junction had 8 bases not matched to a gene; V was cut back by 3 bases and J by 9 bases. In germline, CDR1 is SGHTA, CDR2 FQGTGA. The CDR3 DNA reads TGTGCCAGCAGCTTTGACAGGGACGGTAGTGAGCAGTTCTTC. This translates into CASSFDRDGSEQFF. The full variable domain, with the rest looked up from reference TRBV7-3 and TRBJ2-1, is GAGVSQTPSNKVTEKGKYVELRCDPISGHTALYWYRQSLGQGPEFLIYFQGTGAADDSGLPNDRFFAVRPEGSVSTLKIQRTERGDSAVYLCASSFDRDGSEQFFGPGTRLTVL.

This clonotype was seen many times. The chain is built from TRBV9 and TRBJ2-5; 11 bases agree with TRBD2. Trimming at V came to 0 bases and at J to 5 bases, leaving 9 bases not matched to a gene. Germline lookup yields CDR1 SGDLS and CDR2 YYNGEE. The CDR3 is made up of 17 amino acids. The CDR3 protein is CASSVGPSGGLGETQYF. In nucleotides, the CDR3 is TGTGCCAGCAGCGTAGGTCCTAGCGGGGGGCTCGGGGAGACCCAGTACTTC.

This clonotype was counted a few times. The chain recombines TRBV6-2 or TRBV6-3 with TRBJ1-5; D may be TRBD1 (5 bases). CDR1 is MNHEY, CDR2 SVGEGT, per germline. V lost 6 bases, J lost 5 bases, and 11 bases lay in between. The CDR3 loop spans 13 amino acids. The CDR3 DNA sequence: TGTGCCAGCAGCGACAGCCCTCATCAGCCCCAGCATTTT. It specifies CASSDSPHQPQHF.

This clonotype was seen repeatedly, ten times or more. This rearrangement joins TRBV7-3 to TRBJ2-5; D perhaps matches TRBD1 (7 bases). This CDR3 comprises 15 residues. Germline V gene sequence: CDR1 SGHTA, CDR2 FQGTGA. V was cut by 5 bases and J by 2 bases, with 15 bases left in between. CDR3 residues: CASSPTTGRQETQYF. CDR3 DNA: TGTGCCAGCAGCCCAACGACAGGGAGGCAAGAGACCCAGTACTTC.

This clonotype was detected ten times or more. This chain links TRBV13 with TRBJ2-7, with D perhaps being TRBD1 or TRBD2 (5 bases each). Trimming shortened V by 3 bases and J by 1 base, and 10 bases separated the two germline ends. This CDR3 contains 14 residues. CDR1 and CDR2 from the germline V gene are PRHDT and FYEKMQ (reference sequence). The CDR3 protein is CASSFSGRSYEQYV. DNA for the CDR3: TGTGCCAGCAGCTTCTCGGGACGGTCCTACGAGCAGTACGTC.

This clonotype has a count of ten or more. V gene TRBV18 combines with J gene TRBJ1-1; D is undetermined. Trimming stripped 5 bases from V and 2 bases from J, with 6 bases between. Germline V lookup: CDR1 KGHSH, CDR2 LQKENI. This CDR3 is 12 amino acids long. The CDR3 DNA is TGTGCCAGCTCAATTACTAACACTGAAGCTTTCTTT. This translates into CASSITNTEAFF. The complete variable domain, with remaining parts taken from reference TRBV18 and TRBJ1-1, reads NAGVMQNPRHLVRRRGQEARLRCSPMKGHSHVYWYRQLPEEGLKFMVYLQKENIIDESGMPKERFSAEFPKEGPSILRIQQVVRGDSAAYFCASSITNTEAFFGQGTRLTVV.

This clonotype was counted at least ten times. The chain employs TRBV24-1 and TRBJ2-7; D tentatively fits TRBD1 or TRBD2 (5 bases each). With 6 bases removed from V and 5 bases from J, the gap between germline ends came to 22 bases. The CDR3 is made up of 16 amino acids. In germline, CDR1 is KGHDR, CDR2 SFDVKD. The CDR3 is CATSMFRDAPTHEQYF. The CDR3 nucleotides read TGTGCCACCAGTATGTTTAGGGACGCCCCTACCCACGAGCAGTACTTC.

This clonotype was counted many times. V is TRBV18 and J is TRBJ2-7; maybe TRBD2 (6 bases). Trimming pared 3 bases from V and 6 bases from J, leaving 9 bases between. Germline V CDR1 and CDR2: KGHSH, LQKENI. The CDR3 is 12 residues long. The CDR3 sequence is CASSPGTGEQYV. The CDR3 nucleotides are TGTGCCAGCTCACCGGGGACTGGCGAGCAGTACGTC.

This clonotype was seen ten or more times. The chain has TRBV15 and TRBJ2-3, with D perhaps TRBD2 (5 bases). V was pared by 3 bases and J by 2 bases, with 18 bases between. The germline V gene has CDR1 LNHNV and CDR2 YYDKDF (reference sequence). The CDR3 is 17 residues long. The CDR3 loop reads CATSSPLLGVITDTQYF. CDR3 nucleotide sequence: TGTGCCACCAGCAGCCCCTTACTCGGGGTAATCACAGATACGCAGTATTTT.

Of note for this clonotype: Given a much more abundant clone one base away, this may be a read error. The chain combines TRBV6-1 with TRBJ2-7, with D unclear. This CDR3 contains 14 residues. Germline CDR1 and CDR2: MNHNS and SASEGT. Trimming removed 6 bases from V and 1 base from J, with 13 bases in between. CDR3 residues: CASSAPCGSYEQYV. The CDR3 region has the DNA TGTGCCAGCAGCGCTCCGTGCGGATCCTACGAGCAGTACGTC.

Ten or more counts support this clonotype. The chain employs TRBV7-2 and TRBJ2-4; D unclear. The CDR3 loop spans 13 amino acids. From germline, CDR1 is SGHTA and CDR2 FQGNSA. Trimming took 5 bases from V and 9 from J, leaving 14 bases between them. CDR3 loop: CASSALFGGIQYF. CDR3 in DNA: TGTGCCAGCAGCGCTTTATTTGGTGGCATTCAGTACTTC.

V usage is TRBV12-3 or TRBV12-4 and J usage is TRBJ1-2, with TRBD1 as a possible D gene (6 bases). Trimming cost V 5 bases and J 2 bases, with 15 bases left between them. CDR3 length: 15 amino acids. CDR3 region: CASSKRGGGNYGYTF. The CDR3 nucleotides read TGTGCCAGCAGTAAGAGGGGGGGCGGAAACTATGGCTACACCTTC.